This T cell receptor (beta chain) is from a study of graft-versus-host responses after intestinal transplantation (dated by TCRdb to the early 2020s). For the wider study: The transplants that recipients received were multivisceral, liver-intestinal, or isolated intestinal. Alloreactive clones were identified by sequencing pre-transplant mixed lymphocyte reaction products and comparing them with unstimulated pre-transplant donor and recipient T cells. Donor T cell macrochimerism was defined as a peak of at least 4% donor T cells among recipient peripheral blood mononuclear cells. The cohort enrolled about two dozen intestinal transplant recipients, one of whom was a retransplant, and 3 patients without pretransplant specimens were excluded. Graft-versus-host and host-versus-graft alloreactive T cell clones were tracked in the graft, circulation and bone marrow after intestinal transplantation using bulk TCR-beta CDR3 sequencing. Anti-thymocyte globulin induction was given to all recipients, followed by maintenance tacrolimus and steroids for approximately 3 years. Samples from a few later patients were sequenced in-house on an Illumina MiSeq with MiXCR processing rather than by the commercial service.

Receptors were amplified or captured by the immunoSEQ multiplex PCR assay. For most patients, genomic DNA was subjected to high-throughput TCR-beta CDR3 sequencing by Adaptive Biotechnologies. The authors' pipeline ran thus. TCR sequencing data for 15 to 20 patients were retrieved from Adaptive's ImmunoSEQ software; a few other patients were processed with MiXCR and VDJtools. CDR3 nucleotide sequences shared by donor and recipient were removed because the origin of these sequences could not be assigned. At least 2-fold expansion over unstimulated cells and a minimum CFSE-low frequency of 0.002% (template counts) or 0.001% (read counts) were required for clones to be classified as alloreactive. A clone was considered mappable if detected in the sequenced pre-transplant spleen, lymph node, or MLR CFSE-low populations of the donor or recipient. Cumulative frequency of alloreactive clones was calculated as a percentage of all sequences weighted by copy number. TCRdb provides this immuneACCESS table in a form limited to in-frame rearrangements. Some clones are lacking; in checked studies, under half of them reflect an unresolved V gene, and why the rest are absent is not known. V and J calls and clone size come straight from that table; D and trimming were deduced from the DNA. Present in this sample are about 100,000 clones, about nine tenths of which were seen just once. The ten largest make up about 16% of the sample.

In the first month after transplant, blood samples were collected up to 4 times, and after that at least monthly when available. This clone was seen a handful of times. Which antigen it targets is not known. No base qualities exist here, and no much larger clone lies one base off it. Reading the germline V gene (reference sequence) gives CDR1 MNHNY and CDR2 SVGAGI. The CDR3 holds 12 amino acids from the cysteine to the phenylalanine. Just the 36-base CDR3 DNA is kept, in frame starting at base 1. Trimmed from V: 10 bases; trimmed from J: 2 bases; junction bases lacking a gene match: 4. Findings and caveats that apply to the study as a whole: Conclusions were limited by the relatively low number and heterogeneity of intestinal transplant patients. Patients with donor T cell macrochimerism had high GvH to HvG T cell clonal ratios in their allografts. GvH clones were found in recipient bone marrow, and some of the GvH clones appeared earlier in ileal mucosa or blood, which is consistent with an intestinal mucosal origin. Peak levels of circulating GvH clones were associated with declines in HvG clones early after transplant.

The material was PBMCs, obtained around 68 weeks after intestinal transplant. This TCR came from a human patient who received an intestinal transplant, so some T cells may come from the graft donor. Recombination joined TRBV6-6 with TRBJ1-2, with TRBD1 matching 7 junction bases. CDR3 loop: CAIPTGNYGYTF. The DNA sequence reads TGTGCCATACCGACAGGGAACTATGGCTACACCTTC.